These T cell receptor beta chains were read from a single sample in a study of vaccination and CD4 T cells after COVID-19. MiXCR, run by TCRdb on the PCR reads, gives a single entry per CDR3 protein. The data contain approximately 16,000 distinct CDR3 sequences, approximately 54% of them singletons. Their cognate antigens are unknown. The sample consisted of CD4+ T cells from blood, cultured in vitro. These receptors were collected from a human donor who had recovered from COVID-19. Each CDR3 is given with its conserved first and last residue. The order of the fields is clone size, D gene, J gene, V gene, CDR3 protein, CDR3 DNA. D genes are given only for firm matches. The size entry is marked missing in some rows and otherwise reads once, few, many or a size class.

abundance: -; d_gene: -; j_gene: TRBJ1-1; v_gene: TRBV6-2/TRBV6-3; CDR3aa: CASRYGTVQGENTEAFF; CDR3nt: TGTGCCAGCAGATATGGGACCGTTCAGGGAGAGAACACTGAAGCTTTCTTT
abundance: -; d_gene: TRBD1; j_gene: TRBJ1-2; v_gene: TRBV7-2; CDR3aa: CASRPPGTGFYGYTF; CDR3nt: TGTGCCAGCAGGCCCCCCGGGACAGGGTTCTATGGCTACACCTTC
abundance: -; d_gene: -; j_gene: TRBJ2-3; v_gene: TRBV12-3/TRBV12-4; CDR3aa: CASSSRQYTDTQYF; CDR3nt: TGTGCCAGCAGTTCCCGGCAATACACAGATACGCAGTATTTT
abundance: -; d_gene: -; j_gene: TRBJ2-7; v_gene: TRBV30; CDR3aa: CAWSPRSYEQYF; CDR3nt: TGTGCCTGGAGTCCTCGATCCTACGAGCAGTACTTC
abundance: -; d_gene: -; j_gene: TRBJ2-7; v_gene: TRBV4-1; CDR3aa: CASSQFSPPPYEQYF; CDR3nt: TGCGCCAGCAGCCAGTTCAGCCCTCCCCCCTACGAGCAGTACTTC
abundance: -; d_gene: -; j_gene: TRBJ1-2; v_gene: TRBV12-3/TRBV12-4; CDR3aa: CASSLGRIYGYTF; CDR3nt: TGTGCCAGCAGTTTAGGGCGGATCTATGGCTACACCTTC
abundance: -; d_gene: -; j_gene: TRBJ2-7; v_gene: TRBV20-1; CDR3aa: CSASRRSSYEQYF; CDR3nt: TGCAGTGCTAGTAGGAGAAGCTCCTACGAGCAGTACTTC
abundance: -; d_gene: TRBD1; j_gene: TRBJ2-2; v_gene: TRBV12-3/TRBV12-4; CDR3aa: CASSGGQARTTGELFF; CDR3nt: TGTGCCAGCAGTGGGGGACAGGCGAGGACCACCGGGGAGCTGTTTTTT
abundance: medium-sized; d_gene: -; j_gene: TRBJ2-1; v_gene: TRBV18; CDR3aa: CASSDGWGYNEQFF; CDR3nt: TGTGCCAGCTCCGACGGATGGGGGTACAATGAGCAGTTCTTC
abundance: -; d_gene: -; j_gene: TRBJ2-1; v_gene: TRBV20-1; CDR3aa: CSADHRSRNEQFF; CDR3nt: TGCAGTGCAGATCACAGGTCCCGCAATGAGCAGTTCTTC
abundance: -; d_gene: TRBD1; j_gene: TRBJ1-5; v_gene: TRBV15; CDR3aa: CATSRATGGGDQPQHF; CDR3nt: TGTGCCACCAGCAGGGCTACAGGGGGCGGCGATCAGCCCCAGCATTTT
abundance: -; d_gene: -; j_gene: TRBJ1-1; v_gene: TRBV2; CDR3aa: CASRGDGTEAFF; CDR3nt: TGTGCCAGCAGAGGGGACGGGACTGAAGCTTTCTTT
abundance: -; d_gene: TRBD1; j_gene: TRBJ2-5; v_gene: TRBV2; CDR3aa: CATTGTGETQYF; CDR3nt: TGTGCCACCACCGGGACAGGGGAGACCCAGTACTTC
abundance: few; d_gene: TRBD1; j_gene: TRBJ1-1; v_gene: TRBV24-1; CDR3aa: CATSDWTGKAFF; CDR3nt: TGTGCCACCAGTGATTGGACAGGGAAGGCTTTCTTT
abundance: few; d_gene: TRBD2; j_gene: TRBJ2-7; v_gene: TRBV20-1; CDR3aa: CSARTSGRAGEQYF; CDR3nt: TGCAGTGCTAGAACTAGCGGGAGGGCTGGCGAGCAGTACTTC
abundance: -; d_gene: TRBD1; j_gene: TRBJ1-2; v_gene: TRBV12-3/TRBV12-4; CDR3aa: CASSFVGQGRYGYTF; CDR3nt: TGTGCCAGCAGTTTTGTGGGACAGGGACGCTATGGCTACACCTTC
abundance: -; d_gene: -; j_gene: TRBJ2-4; v_gene: TRBV6-1; CDR3aa: CASSRRAIEAKNIQYF; CDR3nt: TGTGCCAGCAGCAGACGGGCTATCGAAGCCAAAAACATTCAGTACTTC
abundance: few; d_gene: -; j_gene: TRBJ1-6; v_gene: TRBV5-6; CDR3aa: CASSKTYSPLHF; CDR3nt: TGTGCCAGCAGCAAGACCTATTCACCCCTCCACTTT
abundance: -; d_gene: -; j_gene: TRBJ2-5; v_gene: TRBV6-5; CDR3aa: CASSYDPRETQYF; CDR3nt: TGTGCCAGCAGTTATGACCCCCGGGAGACCCAGTACTTC
abundance: few; d_gene: -; j_gene: TRBJ1-6; v_gene: TRBV12-3/TRBV12-4; CDR3aa: CASRSQGSSYNSPLHF; CDR3nt: TGTGCCAGCAGGTCTCAGGGAAGCTCCTATAATTCACCCCTCCACTTT
abundance: -; d_gene: TRBD2; j_gene: TRBJ2-1; v_gene: TRBV7-2; CDR3aa: CASSLGLASYNEQFF; CDR3nt: TGTGCCAGCAGCTTGGGACTAGCGTCCTACAATGAGCAGTTCTTC
abundance: -; d_gene: -; j_gene: TRBJ1-1; v_gene: TRBV18; CDR3aa: CASSPPGVDTEAFF; CDR3nt: TGTGCCAGCTCACCGCCCGGGGTTGACACTGAAGCTTTCTTT
abundance: -; d_gene: TRBD2; j_gene: TRBJ2-1; v_gene: TRBV27; CDR3aa: CASSMSGRYDNEQFF; CDR3nt: TGTGCCAGCAGCATGAGCGGGAGATACGACAATGAGCAGTTCTTC
abundance: -; d_gene: -; j_gene: TRBJ1-1; v_gene: TRBV7-8; CDR3aa: CASSSLPGTEAFF; CDR3nt: TGTGCCAGCAGCTCCCTCCCCGGGACAGAAGCTTTCTTT
abundance: -; d_gene: TRBD1; j_gene: TRBJ1-2; v_gene: TRBV4-3; CDR3aa: CASSQDPWTGGSLGGYTF; CDR3nt: TGCGCCAGCAGCCAAGACCCTTGGACAGGGGGAAGTTTGGGTGGCTACACCTTC